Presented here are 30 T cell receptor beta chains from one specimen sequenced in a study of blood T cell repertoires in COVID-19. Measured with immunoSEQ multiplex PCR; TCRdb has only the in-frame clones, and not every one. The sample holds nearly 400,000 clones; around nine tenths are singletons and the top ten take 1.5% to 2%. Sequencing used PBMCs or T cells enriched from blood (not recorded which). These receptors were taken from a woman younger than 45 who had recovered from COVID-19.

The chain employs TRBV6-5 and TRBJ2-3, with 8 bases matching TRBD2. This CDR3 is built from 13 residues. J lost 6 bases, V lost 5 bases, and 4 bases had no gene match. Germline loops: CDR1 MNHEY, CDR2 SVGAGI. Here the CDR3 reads CASSLPGGDTQYF. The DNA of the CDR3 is TGTGCCAGCAGTCTACCGGGAGGGGATACGCAGTATTTT.

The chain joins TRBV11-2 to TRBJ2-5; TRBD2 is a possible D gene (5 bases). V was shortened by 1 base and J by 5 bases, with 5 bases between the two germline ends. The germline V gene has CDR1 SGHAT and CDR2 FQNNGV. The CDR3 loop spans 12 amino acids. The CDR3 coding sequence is TGTGCCAGCAGCTTAGCGGGGGAGACCCAGTACTTC. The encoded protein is CASSLAGETQYF.

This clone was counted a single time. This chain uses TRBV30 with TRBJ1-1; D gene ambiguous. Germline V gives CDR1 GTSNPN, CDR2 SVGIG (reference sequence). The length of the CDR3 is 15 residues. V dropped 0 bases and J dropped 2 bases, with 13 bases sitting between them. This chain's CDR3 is CAWSVKALTNTEAFF. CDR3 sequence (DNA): TGTGCCTGGAGTGTAAAGGCTCTGACAAACACTGAAGCTTTCTTT.

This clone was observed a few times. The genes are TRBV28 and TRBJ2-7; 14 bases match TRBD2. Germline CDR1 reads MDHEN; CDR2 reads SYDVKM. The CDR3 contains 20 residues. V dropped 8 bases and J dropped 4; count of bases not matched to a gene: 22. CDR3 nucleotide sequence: TGTGCCAGCTCAGGGACAGGAGGGACTAGCGGGAGAGGTCGCGGATACGAGCAGTACTTC. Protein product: CASSGTGGTSGRGRGYEQYF.

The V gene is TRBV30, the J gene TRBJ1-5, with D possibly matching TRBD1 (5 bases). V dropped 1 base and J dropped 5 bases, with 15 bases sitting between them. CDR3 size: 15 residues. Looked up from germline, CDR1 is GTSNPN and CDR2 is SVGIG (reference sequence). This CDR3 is CAWSDLPRGDQPQHF. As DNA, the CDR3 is TGTGCCTGGAGTGACCTCCCGCGGGGGGATCAGCCCCAGCATTTT.

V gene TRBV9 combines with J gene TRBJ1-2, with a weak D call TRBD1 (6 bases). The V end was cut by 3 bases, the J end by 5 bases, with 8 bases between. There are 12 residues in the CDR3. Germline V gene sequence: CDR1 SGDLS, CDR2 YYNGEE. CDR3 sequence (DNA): TGTGCCAGCAGCGACAGGGCGTATGGCTACACCTTC. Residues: CASSDRAYGYTF.

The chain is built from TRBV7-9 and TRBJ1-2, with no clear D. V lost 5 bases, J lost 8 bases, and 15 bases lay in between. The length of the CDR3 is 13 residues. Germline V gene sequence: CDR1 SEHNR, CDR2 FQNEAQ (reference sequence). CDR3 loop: CASSRTAEGGYTF. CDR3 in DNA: TGTGCCAGCAGCAGAACGGCGGAGGGAGGCTACACCTTC.

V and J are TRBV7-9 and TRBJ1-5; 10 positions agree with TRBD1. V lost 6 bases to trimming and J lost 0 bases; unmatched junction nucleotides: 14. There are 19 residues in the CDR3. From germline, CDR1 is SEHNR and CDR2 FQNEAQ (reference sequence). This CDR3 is CASSYWTGGAGFSNQPQHF. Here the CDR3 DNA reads TGTGCCAGCAGTTATTGGACAGGGGGGGCCGGGTTTAGCAATCAGCCCCAGCATTTT.

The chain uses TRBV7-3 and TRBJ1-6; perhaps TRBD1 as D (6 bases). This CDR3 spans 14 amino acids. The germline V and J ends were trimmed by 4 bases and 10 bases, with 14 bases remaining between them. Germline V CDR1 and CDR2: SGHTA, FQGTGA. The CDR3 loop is CASSSQGVGSPLHF. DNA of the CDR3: TGTGCCAGCAGCTCACAGGGAGTAGGATCACCCCTCCACTTT. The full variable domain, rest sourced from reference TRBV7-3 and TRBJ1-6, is GAGVSQTPSNKVTEKGKYVELRCDPISGHTALYWYRQSLGQGPEFLIYFQGTGAADDSGLPNDRFFAVRPEGSVSTLKIQRTERGDSAVYLCASSSQGVGSPLHFGNGTRLTVT.

The DNA of the CDR3 is TGTGCCAGCAGCAGGGACAGCTTCCTAGCGAACACCGGGGAGCTGTTTTTT. Residues: CASSRDSFLANTGELFF. The J gene is TRBJ2-2, the V gene TRBV7-3, with 7 nucleotides matching TRBD1. The CDR3 runs to 17 residues. Germline V gives CDR1 SGHTA, CDR2 FQGTGA. Unmatched junction bases numbered 9, after V lost 5 bases and J lost 0 bases.

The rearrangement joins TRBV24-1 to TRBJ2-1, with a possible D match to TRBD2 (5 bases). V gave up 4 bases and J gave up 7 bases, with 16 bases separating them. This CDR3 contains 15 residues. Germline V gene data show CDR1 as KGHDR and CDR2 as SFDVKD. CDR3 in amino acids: CATSDRTEVKNEQFF. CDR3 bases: TGTGCCACCAGTGACAGGACGGAGGTCAAAAATGAGCAGTTCTTC.

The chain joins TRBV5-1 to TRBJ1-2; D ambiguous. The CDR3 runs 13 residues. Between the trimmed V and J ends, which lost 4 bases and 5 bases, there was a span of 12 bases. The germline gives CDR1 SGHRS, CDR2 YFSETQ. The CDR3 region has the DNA TGCGCCAGCAGCCAAAACAGAATTTATGGCTACACCTTC. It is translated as CASSQNRIYGYTF.

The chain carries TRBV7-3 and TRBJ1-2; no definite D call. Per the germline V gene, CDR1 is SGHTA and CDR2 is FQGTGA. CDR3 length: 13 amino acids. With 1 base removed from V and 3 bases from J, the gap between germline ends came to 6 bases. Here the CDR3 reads CASSLSGDYGYTF. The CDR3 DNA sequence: TGTGCCAGCAGCTTAAGCGGTGACTATGGCTACACCTTC. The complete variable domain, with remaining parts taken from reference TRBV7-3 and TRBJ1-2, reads GAGVSQTPSNKVTEKGKYVELRCDPISGHTALYWYRQSLGQGPEFLIYFQGTGAADDSGLPNDRFFAVRPEGSVSTLKIQRTERGDSAVYLCASSLSGDYGYTFGSGTRLTVV.

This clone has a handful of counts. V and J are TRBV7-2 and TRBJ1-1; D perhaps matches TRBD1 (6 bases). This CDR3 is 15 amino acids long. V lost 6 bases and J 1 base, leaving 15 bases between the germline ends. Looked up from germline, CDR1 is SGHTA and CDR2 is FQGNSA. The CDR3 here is CASRHPTGSNTEAFF. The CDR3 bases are TGTGCCAGCAGACACCCAACAGGGTCGAACACTGAAGCTTTCTTT.

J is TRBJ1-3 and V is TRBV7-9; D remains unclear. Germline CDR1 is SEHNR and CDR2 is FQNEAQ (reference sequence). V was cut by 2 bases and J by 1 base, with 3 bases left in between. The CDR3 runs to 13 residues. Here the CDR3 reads CASSLRSGNTIYF. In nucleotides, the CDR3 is TGTGCCAGCAGCTTACGGTCTGGAAACACCATATATTTT.

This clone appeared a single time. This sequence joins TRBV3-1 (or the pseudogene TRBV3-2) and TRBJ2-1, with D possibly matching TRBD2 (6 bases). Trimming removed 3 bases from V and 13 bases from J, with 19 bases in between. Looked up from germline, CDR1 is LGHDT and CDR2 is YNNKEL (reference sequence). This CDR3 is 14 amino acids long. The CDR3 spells CASSHREVAGKQFF. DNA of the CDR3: TGTGCCAGCAGCCATAGGGAGGTCGCAGGAAAACAGTTCTTC.

As DNA, the CDR3 is TGTGCCAGCAGCGTAGGTCCAGACATTAATTCCTACGAGCAGTACTTC. Protein sequence: CASSVGPDINSYEQYF. V gene TRBV9 combines with J gene TRBJ2-7; the D is unclear. Per germline, CDR1 SGDLS and CDR2 YYNGEE. The ends were cut back, 0 bases at V and 1 base at J, with 14 bases in the middle. This CDR3 is 16 amino acids long.

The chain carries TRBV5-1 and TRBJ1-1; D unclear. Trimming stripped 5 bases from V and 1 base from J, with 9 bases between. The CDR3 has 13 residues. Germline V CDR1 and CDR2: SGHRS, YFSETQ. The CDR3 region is CASRGGGNTEAFF. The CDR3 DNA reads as TGCGCCAGCAGGGGTGGAGGGAACACTGAAGCTTTCTTT.

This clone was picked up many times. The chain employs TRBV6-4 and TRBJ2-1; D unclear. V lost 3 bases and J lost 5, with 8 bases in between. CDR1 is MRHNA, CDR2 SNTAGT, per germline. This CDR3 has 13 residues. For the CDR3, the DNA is TGTGCCAGCAGTGAGAGGCAGAACAATGAGCAGTTCTTC. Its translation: CASSERQNNEQFF.

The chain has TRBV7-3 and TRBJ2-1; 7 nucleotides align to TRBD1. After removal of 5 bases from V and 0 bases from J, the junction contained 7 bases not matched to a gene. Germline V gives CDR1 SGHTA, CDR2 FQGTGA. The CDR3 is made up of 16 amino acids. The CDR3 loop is CASSPTGSGSYNEQFF. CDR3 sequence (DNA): TGTGCCAGCAGCCCGACAGGGTCAGGCTCCTACAATGAGCAGTTCTTC.

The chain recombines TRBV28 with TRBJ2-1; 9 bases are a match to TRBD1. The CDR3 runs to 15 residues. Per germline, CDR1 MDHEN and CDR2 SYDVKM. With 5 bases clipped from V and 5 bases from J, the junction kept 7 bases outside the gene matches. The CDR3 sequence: CASSPWTGANNEQFF. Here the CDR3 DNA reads TGTGCCAGCAGTCCCTGGACAGGGGCTAACAATGAGCAGTTCTTC.

CDR3 sequence reads: CASSLEGDSGELFF. CDR3 sequence (DNA): TGTGCCAGCAGCTTAGAAGGGGATTCCGGGGAGCTGTTTTTT. The gene calls are TRBV7-9 and TRBJ2-2, with D perhaps matching TRBD1 (5 bases). Germline-derived CDR1 and CDR2 are SEHNR and FQNEAQ (reference sequence). Trimming removed 1 base at V and 6 bases at J, with 9 bases between. CDR3 length equals 14 residues.

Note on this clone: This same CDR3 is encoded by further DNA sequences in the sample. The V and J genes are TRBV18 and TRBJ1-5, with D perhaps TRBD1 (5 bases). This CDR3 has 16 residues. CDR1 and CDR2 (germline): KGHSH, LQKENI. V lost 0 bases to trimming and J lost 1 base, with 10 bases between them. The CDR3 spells CASSPPGGVSNQPQHF. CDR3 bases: TGTGCCAGCTCACCACCGGGAGGGGTAAGCAATCAGCCCCAGCATTTT.

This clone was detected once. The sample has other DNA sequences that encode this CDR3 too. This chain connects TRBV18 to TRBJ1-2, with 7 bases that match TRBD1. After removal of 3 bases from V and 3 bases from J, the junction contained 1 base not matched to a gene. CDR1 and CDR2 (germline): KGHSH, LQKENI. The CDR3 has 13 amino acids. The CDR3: CASSPGTDYGYTF. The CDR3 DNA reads TGTGCCAGCTCACCCGGGACAGACTATGGCTACACCTTC.

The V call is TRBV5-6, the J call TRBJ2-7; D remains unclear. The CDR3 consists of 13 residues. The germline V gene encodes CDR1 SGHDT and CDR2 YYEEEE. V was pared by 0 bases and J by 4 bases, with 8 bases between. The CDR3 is CASSLAPQYEQYF. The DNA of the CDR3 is TGTGCCAGCAGCTTGGCCCCCCAGTACGAGCAGTACTTC. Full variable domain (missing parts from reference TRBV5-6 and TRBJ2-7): DAGVTQSPTHLIKTRGQQVTLRCSPKSGHDTVSWYQQALGQGPQFIFQYYEEEERQRGNFPDRFSGHQFPNYSSELNVNALLLGDSALYLCASSLAPQYEQYFGPGTRLTVT.

The CDR3 reads CASSLLSLGTSSVSQFF. The DNA of the CDR3 is TGTGCCAGCAGCTTATTGAGTTTGGGGACTAGCAGTGTTTCCCAGTTCTTC. The chain uses TRBV11-2 and TRBJ2-1, with 9 nucleotides matching TRBD2. This CDR3 spans 17 amino acids. Germline V gene lookup returns CDR1 SGHAT and CDR2 FQNNGV. J was trimmed by 13 bases and V by 2 bases; bases with no gene match: 18.

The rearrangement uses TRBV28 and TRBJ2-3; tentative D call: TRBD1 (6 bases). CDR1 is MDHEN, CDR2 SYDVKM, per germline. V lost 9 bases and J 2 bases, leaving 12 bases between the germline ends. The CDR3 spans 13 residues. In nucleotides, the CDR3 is TGTGCCAGTTTGGGGGCTAACACAGATACGCAGTATTTT. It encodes CASLGANTDTQYF.

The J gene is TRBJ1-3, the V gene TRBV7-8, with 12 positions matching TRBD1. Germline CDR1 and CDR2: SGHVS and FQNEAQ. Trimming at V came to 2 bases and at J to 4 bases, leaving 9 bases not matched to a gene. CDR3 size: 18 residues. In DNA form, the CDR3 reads TGTGCCAGCAGCTTAACTGGGACAGGGGGCCCATGGGGAAACACCATATATTTT. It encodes CASSLTGTGGPWGNTIYF.

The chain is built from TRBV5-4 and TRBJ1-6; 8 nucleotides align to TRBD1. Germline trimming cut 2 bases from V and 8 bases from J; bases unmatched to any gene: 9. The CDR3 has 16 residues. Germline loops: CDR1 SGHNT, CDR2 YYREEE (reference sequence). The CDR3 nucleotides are TGTGCCAGCAGCTTACGGGACAGGCTGTCTTATTCACCCCTCCACTTT. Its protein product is CASSLRDRLSYSPLHF.

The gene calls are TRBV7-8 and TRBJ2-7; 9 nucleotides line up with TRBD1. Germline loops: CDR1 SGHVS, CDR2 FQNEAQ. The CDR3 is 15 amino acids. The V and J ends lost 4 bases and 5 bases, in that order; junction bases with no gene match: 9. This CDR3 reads CASSYTGGIEDEQYF. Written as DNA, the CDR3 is TGTGCCAGCAGCTATACAGGGGGCATAGAAGACGAGCAGTACTTC.